This TCR beta chain stems from a study of T-cell memory formation after mild COVID-19. In germline, CDR1 is SGHNT, CDR2 YENEEA. CDR3 length: 16 amino acids. Losses at the gene ends were 5 bases for V and 4 bases for J; bases not matched to a gene: 6. TCRdb reprocessed the 5' RACE reads with MiXCR, giving one entry per CDR3 protein. In the table there are under 300,000 distinct CDR3 sequences, around 8% of which are singletons. Sample: PBMCs or a T cell subset sorted from them (not recorded which). The genes are TRBV11-3 and TRBJ2-1, with 12 positions matching TRBD2. This TCR was recovered from a man younger than 35 who had mild COVID-19 (a few samples of this study predate the infection). Cell type and time point are not known. CDR3 sequence (DNA): TGTGCCAGCAGCCCCCCGACTAGCGGGGGATACAATGAGCAGTTCTTC. Translation: CASSPPTSGGYNEQFF.